A selection of T cell receptor beta chains follows, all from one sample in a study of T cells in Graves' hyperthyroidism and ophthalmopathy. MiXCR, applied by TCRdb to the multiplex PCR reads, yields one record per CDR3 protein. The profile shows 90,000 to 120,000 distinct CDR3 sequences, roughly 15% of them singletons. Sequences were obtained from blood. Receptors originate from a woman between 45 and 65 years old with Graves' hyperthyroidism. Each CDR3 is given with its conserved first and last residue. The D gene is left open where the match is weak. The size of a clone is reported for some rows only, either as once, few or many, or as a class for expanded clones.

V gene: TRBV18; D gene: TRBD2; J gene: TRBJ2-1; clone size: NA; CDR3 protein: CASSRTSGEVLGEQFF; CDR3 DNA: TGTGCCAGCTCACGGACTAGCGGGGAGGTTTTGGGTGAGCAGTTCTTC
V gene: TRBV6-1; D gene: TRBD1; J gene: TRBJ1-6; clone size: few; CDR3 protein: CASRTGRSPLHF; CDR3 DNA: TGTGCCAGTCGGACAGGGCGATCACCCCTCCACTTT
V gene: TRBV18; D gene: NA; J gene: TRBJ1-2; clone size: many; CDR3 protein: CASSPDRTSNYGYTF; CDR3 DNA: TGTGCCAGCTCACCTGACAGGACTTCTAACTATGGCTACACCTTC
V gene: TRBV20-1; D gene: NA; J gene: TRBJ1-1; clone size: many; CDR3 protein: CSASSSGVNTEAFF; CDR3 DNA: TGCAGTGCTAGTTCGTCAGGGGTGAACACTGAAGCTTTCTTT
V gene: TRBV7-2; D gene: TRBD2; J gene: TRBJ2-5; clone size: many; CDR3 protein: CASSPRLAGGPIKETQYF; CDR3 DNA: TGTGCCAGCAGCCCCAGACTAGCGGGAGGTCCAATCAAAGAGACCCAGTACTTC
V gene: TRBV2; D gene: TRBD1; J gene: TRBJ2-5; clone size: many; CDR3 protein: CASSRTGTQETQYF; CDR3 DNA: TGTGCCAGCAGCCGGACAGGGACCCAAGAGACCCAGTACTTC
V gene: TRBV28; D gene: TRBD2; J gene: TRBJ2-1; clone size: many; CDR3 protein: CASSGTSGILLEQFF; CDR3 DNA: TGTGCCAGCAGTGGAACTAGCGGGATACTTCTTGAGCAGTTCTTC
V gene: TRBV7-8; D gene: NA; J gene: TRBJ2-1; clone size: many; CDR3 protein: CASSLGLADYNEQFF; CDR3 DNA: TGTGCCAGCAGCTTAGGATTAGCGGACTACAATGAGCAGTTCTTC
V gene: TRBV6-1; D gene: TRBD2; J gene: TRBJ2-5; clone size: many; CDR3 protein: CASIAPSGLHINQETQYF; CDR3 DNA: TGTGCCAGCATTGCGCCTAGCGGGTTGCACATCAATCAAGAGACCCAGTACTTC
V gene: TRBV6-1; D gene: NA; J gene: TRBJ1-4; clone size: many; CDR3 protein: CASRDDYEKLFF; CDR3 DNA: TGTGCCAGCAGGGACGACTATGAAAAACTGTTTTTT